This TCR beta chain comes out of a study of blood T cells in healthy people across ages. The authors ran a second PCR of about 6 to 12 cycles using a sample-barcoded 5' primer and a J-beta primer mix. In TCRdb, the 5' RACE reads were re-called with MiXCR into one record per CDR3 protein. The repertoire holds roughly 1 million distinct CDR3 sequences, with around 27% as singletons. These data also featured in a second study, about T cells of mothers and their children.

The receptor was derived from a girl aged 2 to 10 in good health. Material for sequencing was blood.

CDR3 region: CASSVVEGKGEQYF. CDR3 nucleotides: TGTGCCAGCAGCGTAGTCGAGGGGAAGGGCGAGCAGTACTTC. The chain uses TRBV9 and TRBJ2-7; possibly TRBD1 or TRBD2 for D (5 bases each). With 0 bases removed from V and 6 bases from J, the gap between germline ends came to 13 bases. In germline, CDR1 is SGDLS, CDR2 YYNGEE. The CDR3 consists of 14 residues.